Sequencing of this TCR beta chain was carried out in a study of cytomegalovirus exposure and HLA in healthy donors. General study findings and limits: For cytomegalovirus status, the classifier reportedly gave diagnoses with high specificity and sensitivity.

Amplification used 60 Vbeta primers and 13 Jbeta primers. This table comes from immunoSEQ multiplex PCR, and its TCRdb copy is limited to in-frame clones, with some not included. The repertoire holds about 160,000 clones, with 68% as singletons. Regarding this clone: No antigen is known for it.

Unmatched junction bases numbered 3, after V lost 4 bases and J lost 4 bases. Per germline, CDR1 SGHTS and CDR2 YDEGEE. The length of the CDR3 is 14 residues. The chain employs TRBV5-8 and TRBJ2-1, with 9 bases matching TRBD1. This clonotype originated in a man aged 45-65 years in good health and CMV-seronegative. Sequenced: PBMCs. The DNA for the CDR3 is TGTGCCAGCAGCACCGGACAGGGGTACAATGAGCAGTTCTTC. It is translated as CASSTGQGYNEQFF.